This TCR beta chain was profiled in a study of blood T cell repertoires in COVID-19. In the study overall: Sites across the United States, Italy and Spain contributed samples from acute and convalescent COVID-19. PBMCs, B-cell-depleted T cells, or T cells were the source of the cDNA or gDNA that made up the material.

As handled by the study authors: Estimation of nucleated cell counts was performed using reference gene primer amplification. Sequenced by immunoSEQ multiplex PCR; TCRdb stores in-frame clones only, minus some. V, J and clone size were drawn from that table, and D and trimming were deduced from the DNA. Of about 220,000 clones in the sample, around 82% are singletons; the top ten hold 3.6%. Trimming pared 6 bases from V and 4 bases from J, leaving 17 bases between. Germline CDR1 is SGHDT and CDR2 is YYEEEE. The CDR3 has 16 residues. This receptor was obtained from a woman older than 75 with acute or convalescent COVID-19. V gene TRBV5-6 combines with J gene TRBJ2-6, with D possibly being TRBD2 (5 bases). Sequenced sample: peripheral blood. CDR3 loop: CASTLRGSRGANVLTF. CDR3 DNA sequence: TGTGCCAGCACCCTCCGGGGTTCTCGGGGGGCCAACGTCCTGACTTTC.